This passage covers 26 T cell receptor beta chains from one sample sequenced in a study of OX40 agonist ivuxolimab in advanced cancers. Sequencing was performed with immunoSEQ multiplex PCR; in TCRdb, only in-frame clones are kept and a portion is missing. The sample shows around 84,000 clones, around nine tenths of them seen only once. The sample here was CD4+ or CD8+ T cells sorted from blood, taken in a trial of the OX40 agonist ivuxolimab. These receptors were obtained from an adult with an advanced solid tumor such as melanoma, head and neck, liver or kidney cancer.

V is TRBV5-1 and J is TRBJ2-3, with D maybe TRBD2 (5 bases). V was clipped by 4 bases and J by 1 base, with 19 bases between them. Per the germline V gene, CDR1 is SGHRS and CDR2 is YFSETQ. The CDR3 has 17 residues. The CDR3 region is CASSRSGGGVGTDTQYF. The CDR3 region has the DNA TGCGCCAGCAGCCGGAGCGGAGGAGGCGTAGGCACAGATACGCAGTATTTT.

The V and J genes are TRBV18 and TRBJ1-2; 7 bases map to TRBD1. The CDR3 is 13 amino acids. J was trimmed by 2 bases and V by 3 bases; bases with no gene match: 0. Germline V CDR1 and CDR2: KGHSH, LQKENI. The CDR3 sequence: CASSPTGNYGYTF. CDR3 DNA: TGTGCCAGCTCACCGACAGGGAACTATGGCTACACCTTC.

This clone has just a few counts. The chain recombines TRBV5-1 with TRBJ2-5; no definite D call. Per germline, CDR1 SGHRS and CDR2 YFSETQ. This CDR3 is 17 amino acids long. The V end lost 1 base, the J end lost 5 bases, and 21 bases lay between the germline ends. The CDR3 DNA is TGCGCCAGCAGCTTGCTGCCACCGACGGCTCCCGGGGAGACCCAGTACTTC. Translated: CASSLLPPTAPGETQYF.

The genes are TRBV6-5 and TRBJ2-1; D unresolved. The CDR3 has 15 amino acids. Trimming removed 2 bases at V and 6 bases at J, with 14 bases between. The germline gives CDR1 MNHEY, CDR2 SVGAGI. Here the CDR3 DNA reads TGTGCCAGCAGTTACAGAACAATTGACCCCAATGAGCAGTTCTTC. It encodes CASSYRTIDPNEQFF.

The chain uses TRBV21-1 and TRBJ2-1; the table's D call of TRBD1 was not tested on the DNA. TRBV21-1 is annotated as a pseudogene. This CDR3 has 16 residues. This CDR3 is CASSKGGQGTYNEQFF. The DNA for the CDR3 is TGTGCCAGCAGCAAAGGGGGACAGGGGACCTACAATGAGCAGTTCTTC.

The rearrangement uses TRBV6-1 and TRBJ1-1; D is unresolved. CDR3 length: 15 amino acids. Deletions cut 0 bases from V and 14 bases from J, with 22 bases between. The germline gives CDR1 MNHNS, CDR2 SASEGT. In DNA, the CDR3 is TGTGCCAGCAGTGAAGCGCGATTCTCGCTCCTGGACGGGTTCTTT. Encoded protein: CASSEARFSLLDGFF.

This chain connects TRBV29-1 to TRBJ1-6, with D uncertain. The V end was cut by 4 bases, the J end by 0 bases, with 7 bases between. This CDR3 has 14 amino acids. Looked up from germline, CDR1 is SQVTM and CDR2 is ANQGSEA. CDR3: CSVAGSSYNSPLHF. CDR3 sequence (DNA): TGCAGCGTTGCTGGTAGCTCCTATAATTCACCCCTCCACTTT.

This clone came up once. The chain employs TRBV5-1 and TRBJ2-1; 9 nucleotides agree with TRBD1. The junction had 5 bases not matched to a gene; V was cut back by 3 bases and J by 10 bases. The CDR3 is 13 residues long. Germline V lookup: CDR1 SGHRS, CDR2 YFSETQ. CDR3 protein: CASSWTGDDEQFF. The CDR3 DNA follows: TGCGCCAGCAGCTGGACAGGGGACGACGAGCAGTTCTTC.

This clone was observed a single time. V is TRBV6-8 and J is TRBJ1-5; a possible D gene is TRBD1 (5 bases). CDR1 is MNHGY, CDR2 SAAAGT, per germline. The CDR3 consists of 12 residues. The V end was cut by 6 bases, the J end by 9 bases, with 12 bases between. The CDR3 nucleotides are TGTGCCAGCAGCCGGGGGGAGCGGCCCCAGCATTTT. Its protein product is CASSRGERPQHF.

This chain joins TRBV11-3 and TRBJ2-3, with D uncertain. Looked up from germline, CDR1 is SGHNT and CDR2 is YENEEA. V was pared by 3 bases and J by 6 bases, with 13 bases between. CDR3 size: 14 residues. The CDR3 DNA sequence: TGTGCCAGCAGCTTCGGCGGCTTTAGGGATACGCAGTATTTT. Amino acids: CASSFGGFRDTQYF.

The chain uses TRBV2 and TRBJ2-1; D not certain. V lost 6 bases, J lost 3 bases, and 6 bases lay in between. This CDR3 is 12 amino acids long. Germline assignment: CDR1 SNHLY and CDR2 FYNNEI. Here the CDR3 DNA reads TGTGCCAGCAGATTTATCTACAATGAGCAGTTCTTC. It specifies CASRFIYNEQFF. The full variable domain, its missing parts supplied by reference TRBV2 and TRBJ2-1, is EPEVTQTPSHQVTQMGQEVILRCVPISNHLYFYWYRQILGQKVEFLVSFYNNEISEKSEIFDDQFSVERPDGSNFTLKIRSTKLEDSAMYFCASRFIYNEQFFGPGTRLTVL.

The chain couples TRBV28 to TRBJ2-3, with D unresolved. CDR1 MDHEN and CDR2 SYDVKM come from the germline V gene. The CDR3 consists of 14 residues. Trimming pared 6 bases from V and 1 base from J, leaving 11 bases between. The CDR3 sequence: CASSTAAGTDTQYF. The CDR3 nucleotides read TGTGCCAGCAGCACGGCGGCGGGCACAGATACGCAGTATTTT.

This clone appeared a single time. Relative to the germline gene, one junction end is altered; a read error may explain this. The V and J genes are TRBV5-3 and TRBJ1-1; D unclear. TRBV5-3 belongs to the ORF category, with a function that is uncertain. The CDR3 length is 13 residues. This CDR3 reads CASSLLQNTEAFF. In DNA form, the CDR3 reads TGTGCCAGCAGCTTATTACAGAACACTGAAGCTTTCTTT.

The chain uses TRBV11-3 and TRBJ2-7, with 10 positions matching TRBD1. The germline CDR1 and CDR2 sequences are SGHNT and YENEEA. CDR3 length: 16 residues. V was pared by 1 base and J by 1 base, with 4 bases of the junction left unmatched. In nucleotides, the CDR3 is TGTGCCAGCAGCTTAGCCCGGGACAGGGGATCCTACGAGCAGTACTTC. It encodes CASSLARDRGSYEQYF.

With regard to this clone: One end of the junction varies from germline; a read error may be responsible. J is TRBJ2-5 and V is TRBV19; no clear D. CDR3 length: 10 residues. Germline lookup yields CDR1 LNHDA and CDR2 SQIVND (reference sequence). In DNA, the CDR3 is TGCCCGAAGTACCAAGAGACCCAGTACTTC. Translation gives CPKYQETQYF.

This chain uses TRBV11-3 with TRBJ1-3; 10 bases line up with TRBD1. V gave up 4 bases and J gave up 0 bases; unmatched junction bases: 6. The germline CDR1 and CDR2 sequences are SGHNT and YENEEA. The CDR3 has 17 residues. CDR3: CASSSGQGTISGNTIYF. CDR3 bases: TGTGCCAGCAGCTCGGGACAGGGGACCATCTCTGGAAACACCATATATTTT.

J is TRBJ2-5 and V is TRBV11-2; the match to TRBD1 covers 7 bases. Germline CDR1 and CDR2: SGHAT and FQNNGV. The V and J ends lost 5 bases and 0 bases, in that order; junction bases with no gene match: 9. The CDR3 length is 16 residues. As DNA, the CDR3 is TGTGCCAGCAGCCCATGGGGCAGGGGGTACCAAGAGACCCAGTACTTC. Its protein is CASSPWGRGYQETQYF. Complete variable domain (other parts from reference TRBV11-2 and TRBJ2-5): EAGVAQSPRYKIIEKRQSVAFWCNPISGHATLYWYQQILGQGPKLLIQFQNNGVVDDSQLPKDRFSAERLKGVDSTLKIQPAKLEDSAVYLCASSPWGRGYQETQYFGPGTRLLVL.

The chain couples TRBV6-1 to TRBJ1-1; 8 nucleotides match TRBD1. Germline CDR1 and CDR2: MNHNS and SASEGT. The CDR3 loop spans 10 amino acids. V lost 10 bases, J lost 9 bases, and 4 bases stayed unmatched. This CDR3 reads CANGQGKAFF. CDR3 sequence (DNA): TGTGCCAACGGACAGGGCAAAGCTTTCTTT.

The chain combines TRBV11-2 with TRBJ2-5; the match to TRBD1 covers 7 bases. The trim removed 1 base at V and 5 bases at J, leaving 7 bases unmatched. This CDR3 contains 15 residues. The germline V gene has CDR1 SGHAT and CDR2 FQNNGV. Written as DNA, the CDR3 is TGTGCCAGCAGCTTAGGAGACAGGGATGTGGAGACCCAGTACTTC. Translated, it gives CASSLGDRDVETQYF.

This clone has only one observation. The rearrangement joins TRBV5-1 to TRBJ1-1; TRBD1 might be the D (5 bases). Germline CDR1 is SGHRS and CDR2 is YFSETQ. The CDR3 has 15 amino acids. V dropped 2 bases and J dropped 5 bases, with 16 bases sitting between them. Here the CDR3 reads CASSFLSGGGTEAFF. The DNA for the CDR3 is TGCGCCAGCAGCTTCCTATCGGGGGGTGGAACTGAAGCTTTCTTT.

This chain uses TRBV10-2 with TRBJ2-1, with TRBD1 matching over 12 bases. In germline, CDR1 is WSHSY, CDR2 SAAADI. J was trimmed by 10 bases and V by 11 bases; bases with no gene match: 15. This CDR3 region has 15 residues. CDR3 in amino acids: CACRKGQGASGEQFF. Here the CDR3 DNA reads TGCGCCTGCCGTAAGGGACAGGGGGCATCAGGGGAGCAGTTCTTC.

The chain joins TRBV6-1 to TRBJ2-5; D tentatively fits TRBD1 or TRBD2 (5 bases each). Between the trimmed V and J ends, which lost 1 base and 1 base, there was a span of 13 bases. The CDR3 runs to 16 residues. Germline V gives CDR1 MNHNS, CDR2 SASEGT. CDR3 region: CASSEGGGWGQETQYF. The CDR3 region has the DNA TGTGCCAGCAGTGAAGGTGGGGGATGGGGCCAAGAGACCCAGTACTTC.

This rearrangement joins TRBV21-1 to TRBJ2-5; no check of the table's D call, TRBD2, against the DNA was made. TRBV21-1 is a known pseudogene. This CDR3 is built from 17 residues. The DNA for the CDR3 is TGTGCCAGCAAACTCCGGGTGGCGAGAGATCCTCAAGAGACCCAGTACTTC. This sequence encodes CASKLRVARDPQETQYF.

V usage is TRBV18 and J usage is TRBJ1-2; TRBD1 matches at 7 bases. CDR3 length equals 15 residues. Trimming cost V 7 bases and J 4 bases; bases outside gene matches: 12. Germline V gene data show CDR1 as KGHSH and CDR2 as LQKENI. The DNA for the CDR3 is TGTGCCAGCTTATCAGGGACGACAGGGACCTATGGCTACACCTTC. This encodes CASLSGTTGTYGYTF.

There are a few counts of this clone. The chain carries TRBV19 and TRBJ2-2; D call uncertain. The CDR3 runs 12 residues. In germline, CDR1 is LNHDA, CDR2 SQIVND (reference sequence). V lost 10 bases and J lost 3, with 9 bases in between. CDR3 sequence reads: CAIRTDTGELFF. CDR3 in DNA: TGTGCCATCAGGACGGACACCGGGGAGCTGTTTTTT.

The chain is built from TRBV6-5 and TRBJ1-1, with 10 bases aligning to TRBD1. Germline loops: CDR1 MNHEY, CDR2 SVGAGI. The CDR3 runs 15 residues. V trimming: 4 bases; J trimming: 3 bases; junction bases outside the gene matches: 5. The DNA for the CDR3 is TGTGCCAGCAGTTTGTGGACAGGGGGAGACACTGAAGCTTTCTTT. Its translation is CASSLWTGGDTEAFF.